The 20 T cell receptor beta chains below come from one sample, sequenced in a study of long-term antiretroviral therapy in people with HIV. Sequencing relied on immunoSEQ assay v3.0, run at survey level. Measured with immunoSEQ multiplex PCR; TCRdb has only the in-frame clones, and not every one. This table holds 20,000 or so clones, roughly 84% found once. The source material was unsorted PBMCs, sampled 0.2 years before starting antiretroviral therapy. These receptors all stem from a man aged 18 to 35 with HIV.

A remark on this clone: The junction departs from the called germline gene at one end, perhaps through a read error. The gene calls are TRBV7-7 and TRBJ2-7; weak D call: TRBD1 (6 bases). The CDR3 covers 15 residues. Germline V gene data show CDR1 as SSHAT and CDR2 as FNYEAQ (reference sequence). CDR3 region: CASSLARGQGNEQYF. As DNA, the CDR3 is TGTGCTAGCAGCTTAGCGAGGGGCCAGGGGAACGAGCAGTACTTC.

V is TRBV18 and J is TRBJ2-5; 7 bases map to TRBD2. There are 14 residues in the CDR3. V dropped 1 base and J dropped 5; count of bases not matched to a gene: 4. The germline V gene has CDR1 KGHSH and CDR2 LQKENI. CDR3 nucleotide sequence: TGTGCCAGCTCACCACAGCGGGGCGTTGAGACCCAGTACTTC. Translated, it gives CASSPQRGVETQYF.

The chain carries TRBV5-6 and TRBJ2-5, with 11 positions matching TRBD2. From germline, CDR1 is SGHDT and CDR2 YYEEEE. The CDR3 runs 17 residues. J was trimmed by 2 bases and V by 4 bases; bases with no gene match: 10. CDR3 loop: CASSLATSGAQQETQYF. The DNA for the CDR3 is TGTGCCAGCAGCCTCGCGACTAGCGGGGCCCAACAAGAGACCCAGTACTTC.

The CDR3 loop is CASSLRGGNTIYF. CDR3 in DNA: TGTGCCAGCAGCTTGAGGGGAGGAAACACCATATATTTT. The rearrangement uses TRBV5-4 and TRBJ1-3, with D maybe TRBD1 (5 bases). The CDR3 sequence is 13 residues long. Trimming removed 1 base from V and 4 bases from J, with 6 bases in between. Germline lookup yields CDR1 SGHNT and CDR2 YYREEE (reference sequence).

The CDR3 DNA sequence: TGTGCCTGGAGTCCTACAGGCTATGGCTACACCTTC. Protein product: CAWSPTGYGYTF. The chain carries TRBV30 and TRBJ1-2; D is perhaps TRBD1 (5 bases). CDR1 and CDR2 from the germline V gene are GTSNPN and SVGIG (reference sequence). The CDR3 sequence is 12 residues long. The V end was cut by 2 bases, the J end by 4 bases, with 8 bases between.

V usage is TRBV6-1 and J usage is TRBJ2-7, with D possibly called TRBD1 or TRBD2 (5 bases each). The CDR3 sequence is 15 residues long. Deletions cut 8 bases from V and 4 bases from J, with 21 bases between. CDR1 and CDR2 from the germline V gene are MNHNS and SASEGT. The CDR3 protein is CASQGSVDRLYEQYF. CDR3 nucleotide sequence: TGTGCCAGCCAGGGTAGCGTCGACAGATTATACGAGCAGTACTTC.

CDR3 loop: CAISAQSQGDTQYF. In nucleotides, the CDR3 is TGTGCCATCAGTGCCCAGAGCCAGGGAGATACGCAGTATTTT. The gene calls are TRBV10-3 and TRBJ2-3; TRBD1 might be the D (5 bases). V lost 4 bases to trimming and J lost 5 bases, with 13 bases between them. CDR3 length: 14 residues. Germline CDR1 reads ENHRY; CDR2 reads SYGVKD.

This chain links TRBV28 with TRBJ2-7; possible D gene TRBD2, 6 bases. The CDR3 length is 17 residues. Germline V gene sequence: CDR1 MDHEN, CDR2 SYDVKM. V dropped 1 base and J dropped 5 bases, with 21 bases sitting between them. Here the CDR3 reads CASSLSVGLGGFHEQYF. CDR3 nucleotides: TGTGCCAGCAGTTTATCGGTCGGGTTAGGAGGGTTCCACGAGCAGTACTTC.

The V call is TRBV5-1, the J call TRBJ1-2; D remains unclear. The V end was cut by 8 bases, the J end by 0 bases, with 17 bases between. CDR1 and CDR2 (germline): SGHRS, YFSETQ. This CDR3 has 15 amino acids. The CDR3 protein is CASSRRVPANYGYTF. The CDR3 bases are TGCGCCAGTTCCCGACGGGTCCCAGCTAACTATGGCTACACCTTC.

V is TRBV11-2 and J is TRBJ1-3; D unresolved. Germline CDR1 reads SGHAT; CDR2 reads FQNNGV. The CDR3 spans 15 residues. The V gene lost 5 bases and the J gene lost 7 bases, with 18 bases spanning the gap. Written as DNA, the CDR3 is TGTGCCAGCAGCGACACTTGGACTGCCGGGAACACCATATATTTT. Its protein is CASSDTWTAGNTIYF.

The genes are TRBV15 and TRBJ1-1, with D tentatively TRBD1 (6 bases). Germline V gives CDR1 LNHNV, CDR2 YYDKDF (reference sequence). CDR3 length: 13 amino acids. V lost 7 bases and J 0 bases, leaving 9 bases between the germline ends. CDR3 DNA sequence: TGTGCCACCACGGGGGGCATGAACACTGAAGCTTTCTTT. Its protein is CATTGGMNTEAFF. Supplemented by reference TRBV15 and TRBJ1-1, the full variable domain reads DAMVIQNPRYQVTQFGKPVTLSCSQTLNHNVMYWYQQKSSQAPKLLFHYYDKDFNNEADTPDNFQSRRPNTSFCFLDIRSPGLGDTAMYLCATTGGMNTEAFFGQGTRLTVV.

This clone showed up just a few times. The V call is TRBV5-5, the J call TRBJ2-7; weak D call: TRBD2 (5 bases). Trimming removed 2 bases at V and 0 bases at J, with 12 bases between. The germline CDR1 and CDR2 sequences are SGHKS and YYEKEE (reference sequence). The CDR3 is made up of 15 amino acids. The CDR3 sequence is CASSFGKTSSYEQYF. CDR3 coding DNA: TGTGCCAGCAGCTTCGGAAAAACTAGCTCCTACGAGCAGTACTTC.

The chain joins TRBV4-2 to TRBJ1-1, with a possible D match to TRBD1 (5 bases). V was trimmed by 2 bases and J by 1 base, leaving 8 bases between them. The CDR3 sequence is 14 residues long. CDR1 is LGHNA, CDR2 YNFKEQ, per germline. The CDR3 reads CASSQWGGNTEAFF. DNA for the CDR3: TGTGCCAGCAGCCAATGGGGGGGGAACACTGAAGCTTTCTTT.

Judged by abundance, this clone is medium-sized. The chain employs TRBV7-6 and TRBJ2-1; D is perhaps TRBD2 (5 bases). This CDR3 comprises 14 residues. The germline V and J ends were trimmed by 6 bases and 2 bases, with 11 bases remaining between them. Germline V gene data show CDR1 as SGHVS and CDR2 as FNYEAQ. The CDR3 sequence is CASSLSGPYNEQFF. Here the CDR3 DNA reads TGTGCCAGCAGTCTAAGCGGACCCTACAATGAGCAGTTCTTC.

The chain has TRBV7-3 and TRBJ2-2, with 7 nucleotides matching TRBD2. The germline CDR1 and CDR2 sequences are SGHTA and FQGTGA. V was clipped by 5 bases and J by 0 bases; unmatched bases: 3. This CDR3 has 15 amino acids. The CDR3 DNA sequence: TGTGCCAGCAGCCCCGGGGGGACGAACACCGGGGAGCTGTTTTTT. Amino acid sequence: CASSPGGTNTGELFF.

This rearrangement joins TRBV5-1 to TRBJ1-4; TRBD1 matches at 7 bases. The germline V gene encodes CDR1 SGHRS and CDR2 YFSETQ. Trimming cost V 4 bases and J 8 bases; bases outside gene matches: 8. The CDR3 has 14 amino acids. As DNA, the CDR3 is TGCGCCAGCAGCCGTAGACAGGGTGGCGAAAAACTGTTTTTT. Translated, it gives CASSRRQGGEKLFF. The variable domain in full, with the rest retrieved from reference TRBV5-1 and TRBJ1-4, is KAGVTQTPRYLIKTRGQQVTLSCSPISGHRSVSWYQQTPGQGLQFLFEYFSETQRNKGNFPGRFSGRQFSNSRSEMNVSTLELGDSALYLCASSRRQGGEKLFFGSGTQLSVL.

The V call is TRBV5-6, the J call TRBJ1-2; 7 bases are a match to TRBD1. Germline V gives CDR1 SGHDT, CDR2 YYEEEE. V shed 4 bases, J shed 6 bases, and the junction held 3 bases outside the gene matches. There are 12 residues in the CDR3. Here the CDR3 reads CASSLGTDGYTF. In nucleotides, the CDR3 is TGTGCCAGCAGCCTTGGGACAGATGGCTACACCTTC. Full variable domain (rest looked up from reference TRBV5-6 and TRBJ1-2): DAGVTQSPTHLIKTRGQQVTLRCSPKSGHDTVSWYQQALGQGPQFIFQYYEEEERQRGNFPDRFSGHQFPNYSSELNVNALLLGDSALYLCASSLGTDGYTFGSGTRLTVV.

The gene calls are TRBV5-6 and TRBJ1-1, with TRBD1 as a possible D gene (5 bases). The V gene's germline CDR1 is SGHDT and CDR2 YYEEEE. The germline V and J ends were trimmed by 2 bases and 2 bases, with 13 bases remaining between them. The CDR3 sequence is 15 residues long. The CDR3, as DNA: TGTGCCAGCAGCTTCCCCGGGGGGTCCAACACTGAAGCTTTCTTT. Translated, it gives CASSFPGGSNTEAFF.

CDR3 nucleotides: TGCAGCGTTGTAGAGACCCCTGGAGGCATTCAGTACTTC. Translation gives CSVVETPGGIQYF. The chain is built from TRBV29-1 and TRBJ2-4; perhaps TRBD2 as D (5 bases). Deletions cut 4 bases from V and 9 bases from J, with 16 bases between. The germline V gene encodes CDR1 SQVTM and CDR2 ANQGSEA. This CDR3 comprises 13 residues.

The chain combines TRBV6-5 with TRBJ1-1; D might be TRBD1 (5 bases). Trimming pared 8 bases from V and 5 bases from J, leaving 18 bases between. Germline-derived CDR1 and CDR2 are MNHEY and SVGAGI. CDR3 size: 14 residues. The CDR3 region is CASLRLGGSTEAFF. Here the CDR3 DNA reads TGTGCCAGCTTGAGACTCGGGGGGTCAACTGAAGCTTTCTTT.